The source of this T cell receptor beta chain is a study of CD8 T cells in ankylosing spondylitis. Many counts were recorded for this clonotype. The antigen is not known. This CDR3 has 14 residues. The germline gives CDR1 SGHRS, CDR2 YFSETQ. V lost 1 base and J 6 bases, leaving 11 bases between the germline ends. Study-level findings and limits: Within ankylosing spondylitis blood, a TCR beta motif made up of roughly eight highly homologous variants appeared to be characteristic.

TCRdb analysed the 5' RACE reads with MiXCR anew, one entry per CDR3 protein. The sample lists nearly 350,000 distinct CDR3 sequences; about 15% were seen once. The sequenced sample consisted of blood, either unsorted or a sorted T cell fraction (not recorded which). The source of this sequence is a male donor with ankylosing spondylitis or in good health (not recorded which). The chain is built from TRBV5-1 and TRBJ1-5, with D possibly TRBD1 on 5 matching bases. CDR3 bases: TGCGCCAGCAGCTTGAACCCAGGGTCTCAGCCCCAGCATTTT. Its translation: CASSLNPGSQPQHF.